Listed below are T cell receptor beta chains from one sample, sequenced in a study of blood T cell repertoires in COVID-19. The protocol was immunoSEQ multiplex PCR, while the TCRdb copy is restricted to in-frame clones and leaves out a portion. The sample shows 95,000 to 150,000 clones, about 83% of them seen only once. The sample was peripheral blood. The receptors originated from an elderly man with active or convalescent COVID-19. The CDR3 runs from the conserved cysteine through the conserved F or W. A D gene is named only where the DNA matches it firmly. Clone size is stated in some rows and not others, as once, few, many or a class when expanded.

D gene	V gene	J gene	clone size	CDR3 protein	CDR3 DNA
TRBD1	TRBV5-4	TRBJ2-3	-	CASSLPGTGGADTQYF	TGTGCCAGCAGCTTACCCGGGACAGGGGGCGCAGATACGCAGTATTTT
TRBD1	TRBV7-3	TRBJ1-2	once	CASSSGQPGDYGYTF	TGTGCCAGCAGCTCGGGACAGCCCGGGGACTATGGCTACACCTTC
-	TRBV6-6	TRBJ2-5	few	CASSTAGIETQYF	TGTGCCAGCAGTACGGCAGGAATAGAGACCCAGTACTTC
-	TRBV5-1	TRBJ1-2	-	CASKAGQSGYTF	TGCGCCAGCAAGGCAGGGCAGAGTGGCTACACCTTC
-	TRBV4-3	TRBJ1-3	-	CASSQQQAWLGNTIYF	TGCGCCAGCAGCCAACAACAGGCATGGTTGGGAAACACCATATATTTT
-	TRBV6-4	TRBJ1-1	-	CASRGHGTEAFF	TGTGCCAGCAGGGGACATGGGACTGAAGCTTTCTTT
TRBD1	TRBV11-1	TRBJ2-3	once	CASSLQGASDTQYF	TGTGCCAGCAGCTTGCAGGGGGCTTCAGATACGCAGTATTTT
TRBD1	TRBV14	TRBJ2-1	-	CASSQGRDSHLSDEQFF	TGTGCCAGCAGCCAGGGACGGGACAGTCATTTAAGCGATGAGCAGTTCTTC
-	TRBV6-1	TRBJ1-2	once	CASSEQQGGYTF	TGTGCCAGCAGTGAACAGCAGGGCGGCTACACCTTC
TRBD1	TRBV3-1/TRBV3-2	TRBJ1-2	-	CASSQPGGGYGYTF	TGTGCCAGCAGCCAACCAGGGGGCGGGTATGGCTACACCTTC
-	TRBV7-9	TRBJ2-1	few	CASSVLGSYNEQFF	TGTGCCAGCAGCGTACTAGGGTCCTACAATGAGCAGTTCTTC
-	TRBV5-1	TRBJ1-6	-	CASSVTVDNSPLHF	TGCGCCAGCAGCGTGACAGTCGATAATTCACCCCTCCACTTT
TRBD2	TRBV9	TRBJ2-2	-	CASSTPGGGGAGELFF	TGTGCCAGCAGCACCCCAGGTGGCGGGGGGGCCGGGGAGCTGTTTTTT
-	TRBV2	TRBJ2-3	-	CASSEMSSTDTQYF	TGTGCCAGCAGTGAAATGAGTAGCACAGATACGCAGTATTTT
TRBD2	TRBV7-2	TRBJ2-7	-	CASSLVLAGYEQYF	TGTGCCAGCAGCTTAGTACTAGCGGGGTACGAGCAGTACTTC
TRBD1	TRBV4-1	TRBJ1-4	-	CASSRTGTNEKLFF	TGCGCCAGCAGCAGGACAGGGACTAATGAAAAACTGTTTTTT
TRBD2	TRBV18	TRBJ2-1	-	CASSQGLAGAGNEQFF	TGTGCCAGCTCCCAAGGACTAGCGGGGGCCGGTAATGAGCAGTTCTTC
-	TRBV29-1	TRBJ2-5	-	CSVDVEQETQYF	TGCAGCGTTGATGTCGAGCAAGAGACCCAGTACTTC
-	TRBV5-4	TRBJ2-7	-	CASSLERYEQYF	TGTGCCAGCAGCTTGGAGCGTTACGAGCAGTACTTC
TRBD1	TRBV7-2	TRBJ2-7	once	CASSLSDRVYEQYF	TGTGCCAGCAGCTTATCAGACAGGGTCTACGAGCAGTACTTC
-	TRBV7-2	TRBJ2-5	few	CASSPFGREETQYF	TGTGCCAGCAGCCCCTTTGGGCGCGAGGAGACCCAGTACTTC
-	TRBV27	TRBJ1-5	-	CASRPRGNQPQHF	TGTGCCAGCCGCCCCAGGGGCAATCAGCCCCAGCATTTT
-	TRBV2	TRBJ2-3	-	CASRGGLETDTQYF	TGTGCCAGCAGGGGGGGGCTGGAGACAGATACGCAGTATTTT
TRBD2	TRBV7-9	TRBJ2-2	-	CASSLDAGANTGELFF	TGTGCCAGCAGCTTAGATGCGGGGGCGAACACCGGGGAGCTGTTTTTT
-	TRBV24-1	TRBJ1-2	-	CATSTLVQGNRYGYTF	TGTGCCACCAGCACACTCGTACAGGGAAATAGATATGGCTACACCTTC
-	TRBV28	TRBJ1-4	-	CASSLFPGGEKLFF	TGTGCCAGCAGCCTTTTCCCCGGTGGTGAAAAACTGTTTTTT
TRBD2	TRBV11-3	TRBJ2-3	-	CASSVLAGSADTQYF	TGTGCCAGCAGCGTTCTAGCGGGGTCCGCAGATACGCAGTATTTT
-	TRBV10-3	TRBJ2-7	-	CAITPDRGEQYF	TGTGCCATCACCCCGGACAGAGGCGAGCAGTACTTC